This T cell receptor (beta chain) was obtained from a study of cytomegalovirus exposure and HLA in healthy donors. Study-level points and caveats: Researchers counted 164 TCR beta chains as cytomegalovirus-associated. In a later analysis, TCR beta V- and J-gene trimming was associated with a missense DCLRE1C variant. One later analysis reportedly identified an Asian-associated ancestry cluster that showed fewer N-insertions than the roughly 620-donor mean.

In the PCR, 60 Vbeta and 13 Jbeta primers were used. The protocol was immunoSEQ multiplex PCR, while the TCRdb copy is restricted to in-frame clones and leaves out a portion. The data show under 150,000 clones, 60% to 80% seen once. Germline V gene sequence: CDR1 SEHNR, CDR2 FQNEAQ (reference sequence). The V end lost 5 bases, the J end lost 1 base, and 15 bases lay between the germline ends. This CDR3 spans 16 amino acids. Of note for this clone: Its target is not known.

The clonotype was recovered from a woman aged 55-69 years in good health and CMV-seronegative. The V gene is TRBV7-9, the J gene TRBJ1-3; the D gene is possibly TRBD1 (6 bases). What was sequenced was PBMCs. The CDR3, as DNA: TGTGCCAGCAGCCCGGACTTTCAGGGGTCTGGAAACACCATATATTTT. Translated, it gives CASSPDFQGSGNTIYF.